The next 20 T cell receptor beta chains were all read from a single sample in a study of cytomegalovirus exposure and HLA in healthy donors (dated by TCRdb to about 2017). The receptor library was made with the immunoSEQ multiplex PCR assay. The multiplex PCR relied on a mix of 60 forward primers for TCR Vbeta segments and 13 reverse primers for TCR Jbeta segments. TCRdb retrieved this table from immuneACCESS and kept in-frame rearrangements only. Not all clones are present; in checked studies, unresolved V genes account for under half, and no reason is known for the remainder. The sample table includes 100,000 or so clones. The ten largest clones take up just under 3.5% of the sample. Sequencing used PBMCs. The origin of the receptors is a woman younger than 45 in good health and CMV-seronegative.

The rearrangement uses TRBV7-6 and TRBJ2-3, with a tentative D call TRBD2 (5 bases). V was clipped by 0 bases and J by 5 bases, with 6 bases between them. Germline loops: CDR1 SGHVS, CDR2 FNYEAQ. The CDR3 sequence is 13 residues long. The CDR3 sequence is CASSLAGRDTQYF. CDR3 coding DNA: TGTGCCAGCAGCTTAGCAGGGAGAGATACGCAGTATTTT. The full variable domain, rest sourced from reference TRBV7-6 and TRBJ2-3, is GAGVSQSPRYKVTKRGQDVALRCDPISGHVSLYWYRQALGQGPEFLTYFNYEAQQDKSGLPNDRFSAERPEGSISTLTIQRTEQRDSAMYRCASSLAGRDTQYFGPGTRLTVL.

CDR3 coding DNA: TGTGCCAGCACTCCTCTACCCCAAGAGACCCAGTACTTC. Translated, it gives CASTPLPQETQYF. The chain is built from TRBV28 and TRBJ2-5; D is ambiguous. This CDR3 is built from 13 residues. The V and J ends lost 7 bases and 1 base respectively, with 10 bases between them. In germline, CDR1 is MDHEN, CDR2 SYDVKM.

The rearrangement links TRBV15 to TRBJ2-1; a possible D gene is TRBD1 (6 bases). V lost 6 bases, J lost 3 bases, and 15 bases lay in between. The CDR3 runs to 15 residues. Germline lookup yields CDR1 LNHNV and CDR2 YYDKDF (reference sequence). CDR3 loop: CATRKTGYRYNEQFF. CDR3 nucleotides: TGTGCCACCAGGAAAACAGGGTATCGCTACAATGAGCAGTTCTTC. The full variable domain, completed using reference TRBV15 and TRBJ2-1, is DAMVIQNPRYQVTQFGKPVTLSCSQTLNHNVMYWYQQKSSQAPKLLFHYYDKDFNNEADTPDNFQSRRPNTSFCFLDIRSPGLGDTAMYLCATRKTGYRYNEQFFGPGTRLTVL.

This chain's CDR3 is CASSVGAGDEKLFF. DNA for the CDR3: TGTGCCAGCAGCGTAGGTGCAGGGGATGAAAAACTGTTTTTT. The chain has TRBV9 and TRBJ1-4; perhaps TRBD1 as D (6 bases). Trimming shortened V by 0 bases and J by 6 bases, and 9 bases separated the two germline ends. Looked up from germline, CDR1 is SGDLS and CDR2 is YYNGEE. This CDR3 has 14 residues. The complete variable domain, with remaining parts taken from reference TRBV9 and TRBJ1-4, reads DSGVTQTPKHLITATGQRVTLRCSPRSGDLSVYWYQQSLDQGLQFLIQYYNGEERAKGNILERFSAQQFPDLHSELNLSSLELGDSALYFCASSVGAGDEKLFFGSGTQLSVL.

This chain connects TRBV7-9 to TRBJ1-1; D may be TRBD1 (6 bases). V gave up 3 bases and J gave up 6 bases, with 14 bases separating them. The CDR3 covers 14 residues. Germline V gene sequence: CDR1 SEHNR, CDR2 FQNEAQ (reference sequence). CDR3 sequence: CASSFQGMSAEAFF. The CDR3, as DNA: TGTGCCAGCAGCTTTCAGGGGATGAGTGCTGAAGCTTTCTTT.

The CDR3 sequence is CSVEGGNSYNEQFF. CDR3 sequence (DNA): TGCAGCGTTGAAGGCGGAAACTCCTACAATGAGCAGTTCTTC. The chain couples TRBV29-1 to TRBJ2-1; D gene uncertain. V shed 1 base and J shed 0 bases, with 7 bases lying between them. The germline V gene has CDR1 SQVTM and CDR2 ANQGSEA. CDR3 length equals 14 residues.

V is TRBV11-2 and J is TRBJ2-5; D remains unclear. Between the trimmed V and J ends, which lost 3 bases and 2 bases, there was a span of 7 bases. The CDR3 runs 13 residues. Germline V gene lookup returns CDR1 SGHAT and CDR2 FQNNGV. The chain's CDR3 is CASSFLRQETQYF. Here the CDR3 DNA reads TGTGCCAGCAGCTTTCTACGGCAAGAGACCCAGTACTTC.

CDR3 coding DNA: TGTGCCAGCAGTCCGGGGGACCCTTTTGAAGCTTTCTTT. Amino acid sequence: CASSPGDPFEAFF. The chain is built from TRBV6-1 and TRBJ1-1; tentative D call: TRBD1 (5 bases). The CDR3 covers 13 residues. Germline lookup yields CDR1 MNHNS and CDR2 SASEGT. V lost 5 bases and J lost 7, with 14 bases in between.

The chain links TRBV4-2 to TRBJ1-4; D may be TRBD1 (5 bases). Germline lookup yields CDR1 LGHNA and CDR2 YNFKEQ. The CDR3 is 15 residues long. The ends were cut back, 0 bases at V and 11 bases at J, with 16 bases in the middle. The CDR3 reads CASSQEGALGGKLFF. The CDR3 DNA reads as TGTGCCAGCAGCCAAGAAGGCGCTCTCGGGGGGAAACTGTTTTTT.

The chain uses TRBV11-1 and TRBJ2-5; 11 bases are shared with TRBD2. V lost 5 bases to trimming and J lost 2 bases; unmatched junction nucleotides: 7. CDR3 length: 16 residues. Looked up from germline, CDR1 is SGHAT and CDR2 is FQDESV (reference sequence). In DNA form, the CDR3 reads TGTGCCAGCAGCCCGGGGACTAGCGGACATCAAGAGACCCAGTACTTC. Translated, it gives CASSPGTSGHQETQYF.

The chain carries TRBV5-5 and TRBJ2-7, with a weak D call TRBD1 (6 bases). Trimming pared 0 bases from V and 2 bases from J, leaving 12 bases between. Germline CDR1 SGHKS, CDR2 YYEKEE (reference sequence). This CDR3 spans 15 amino acids. The CDR3 region has the DNA TGTGCCAGCAGCTTGGATTGGGACACCCCCTACGAGCAGTACTTC. It translates to CASSLDWDTPYEQYF.

The CDR3, as DNA: TGTGCCAGCAGCTTAGGAGCGGGGGACAGCACAGATACGCAGTATTTT. Translation gives CASSLGAGDSTDTQYF. The rearrangement links TRBV7-2 to TRBJ2-3, with TRBD2 identical over 8 bases. Germline loops: CDR1 SGHTA, CDR2 FQGNSA. The CDR3 length is 16 residues. V was pared by 1 base and J by 0 bases, with 3 bases of the junction left unmatched.

This chain joins TRBV6-6 and TRBJ1-5; D unclear. Trimming took off 0 bases at V and 1 base at J, with 10 bases between the two ends. The CDR3 consists of 16 residues. Germline CDR1 reads MNHNY; CDR2 reads SVGAGI (reference sequence). The CDR3: CASSYSRSSSNQPQHF. The CDR3 DNA sequence: TGTGCCAGCAGTTACTCGCGGTCCTCCAGCAATCAGCCCCAGCATTTT.

The CDR3 here is CASTGVTGGNTEAFF. CDR3 DNA: TGCGCCAGCACCGGGGTGACAGGGGGCAACACTGAAGCTTTCTTT. The chain carries TRBV5-1 and TRBJ1-1; 10 bases are shared with TRBD1. The CDR3 is 15 residues long. From germline, CDR1 is SGHRS and CDR2 YFSETQ. Trimming at V came to 6 bases and at J to 2 bases, leaving 7 bases not matched to a gene.

The gene calls are TRBV27 and TRBJ2-1; a possible D gene is TRBD2 (5 bases). Trimming took 5 bases from V and 0 from J, leaving 8 bases between them. This CDR3 has 14 residues. Germline assignment: CDR1 MNHEY and CDR2 SMNVEV (reference sequence). The CDR3 here is CASSIGSSYNEQFF. CDR3 bases: TGTGCCAGCAGTATAGGGAGCTCCTACAATGAGCAGTTCTTC.

The rearrangement joins TRBV5-4 to TRBJ1-4; weak D call: TRBD1 (5 bases). Trimming left V 1 base short and J 2 bases short, with 12 bases between. CDR1 and CDR2 from the germline V gene are SGHNT and YYREEE (reference sequence). The CDR3 runs 16 residues. For the CDR3, the DNA is TGTGCCAGCAGCTTGCTCGGGGACTCTACTAATGAAAAACTGTTTTTT. It encodes CASSLLGDSTNEKLFF.

This chain connects TRBV6-5 to TRBJ2-4; D gene ambiguous. The ends were cut back, 0 bases at V and 5 bases at J, with 11 bases in the middle. Germline CDR1 reads MNHEY; CDR2 reads SVGAGI. The CDR3 runs to 15 residues. In DNA, the CDR3 is TGTGCCAGCAGTTACTCATCCGGGTTGGAAAACATTCAGTACTTC. Amino acid sequence: CASSYSSGLENIQYF.

V and J are TRBV16 and TRBJ1-2, with a weak D call TRBD1 (6 bases). The CDR3 extends over 13 amino acids. The V gene's germline CDR1 is KGHSY and CDR2 FQNENV. V dropped 4 bases and J dropped 2 bases, with 8 bases sitting between them. This chain's CDR3 is CASSRDTNYGYTF. The CDR3 bases are TGTGCCAGCAGCCGGGACACCAACTATGGCTACACCTTC.

This chain uses TRBV5-1 with TRBJ2-7; TRBD2 aligns across 10 bases. Germline V CDR1 and CDR2: SGHRS, YFSETQ. V was pared by 0 bases and J by 2 bases, with 5 bases of the junction left unmatched. The CDR3 is 16 amino acids. The CDR3 reads CASSLAFSGGAYEQYF. The CDR3 nucleotides are TGCGCCAGCAGCTTGGCCTTCAGCGGGGGGGCCTACGAGCAGTACTTC.

V gene TRBV4-2 combines with J gene TRBJ1-1, with D possibly TRBD1 on 5 matching bases. Trimming cost V 0 bases and J 4 bases, with 9 bases left between them. The CDR3 has 14 residues. Germline V gene sequence: CDR1 LGHNA, CDR2 YNFKEQ. The CDR3 coding sequence is TGTGCCAGCAGCCAAGAGGGAAGGGGCACTGAAGCTTTCTTT. Translated: CASSQEGRGTEAFF.